A single sample is the source of the 25 T cell receptor beta chains below, sequenced in a study of OX40 agonist ivuxolimab in advanced cancers. Method: immunoSEQ multiplex PCR; TCRdb's copy keeps in-frame clones and lacks some. The sample includes around 30,000 clones, 86% of them seen just once. The sample here was CD4+ or CD8+ T cells sorted from blood, taken in a trial of the OX40 agonist ivuxolimab. The receptor source for this set is an adult with an advanced solid tumor such as melanoma, head and neck, liver or kidney cancer.

The CDR3 sequence: CTSSQLTSGRSNEQYF. DNA for the CDR3: TGCACCAGCAGCCAGTTGACTAGCGGGAGGTCGAACGAGCAGTACTTC. J is TRBJ2-7 and V is TRBV1; TRBD2, as called in the table, went unchecked against the DNA. TRBV1 is annotated as a pseudogene. The CDR3 sequence is 16 residues long.

V gene TRBV6-1 combines with J gene TRBJ2-1; D is undetermined. CDR3 size: 15 residues. The germline V gene encodes CDR1 MNHNS and CDR2 SASEGT. With 7 bases removed from V and 5 bases from J, the gap between germline ends came to 18 bases. The CDR3: CASTPDMYGDNEQFF. In DNA form, the CDR3 reads TGTGCCAGCACTCCCGATATGTATGGGGACAATGAGCAGTTCTTC.

This clone was counted once. V usage is TRBV27 and J usage is TRBJ1-2, with 10 bases fitting TRBD1. Germline V gives CDR1 MNHEY, CDR2 SMNVEV (reference sequence). The length of the CDR3 is 14 residues. The J segment lost 4 bases and the V segment lost 5 bases, leaving 4 bases of the junction unmatched. DNA of the CDR3: TGTGCCAGCAGTCGGGACAGGGGCGTCTATGGCTACACCTTC. Protein product: CASSRDRGVYGYTF.

This chain connects TRBV4-1 to TRBJ2-5; 11 bases match TRBD1. With 4 bases clipped from V and 5 bases from J, the junction kept 6 bases outside the gene matches. This CDR3 has 15 amino acids. CDR1 MGHRA and CDR2 YSYEKL come from the germline V gene. The CDR3 nucleotides are TGCGCCAGCAGCCCTCGGGACAGGGGGAAGGAGACCCAGTACTTC. Residues: CASSPRDRGKETQYF.

The chain links TRBV10-3 to TRBJ2-1, with D possibly TRBD2 on 5 matching bases. Germline V gives CDR1 ENHRY, CDR2 SYGVKD. The CDR3 is 13 residues long. V was shortened by 5 bases and J by 2 bases, with 7 bases between the two germline ends. The CDR3 region is CAISSGTYNEQFF. The CDR3 coding sequence is TGTGCCATCAGTTCCGGGACCTACAATGAGCAGTTCTTC.

The genes are TRBV5-4 and TRBJ2-2; D might be TRBD1 (5 bases). CDR1 is SGHNT, CDR2 YYREEE, per germline (reference sequence). Trimming took off 0 bases at V and 0 bases at J, with 12 bases between the two ends. The CDR3 spans 17 residues. Written as DNA, the CDR3 is TGTGCCAGCAGCTTGGCGATGAGCAGGGCGAACACCGGGGAGCTGTTTTTT. Amino acid sequence: CASSLAMSRANTGELFF. The variable domain in full, completed from reference TRBV5-4 and TRBJ2-2, reads ETGVTQSPTHLIKTRGQQVTLRCSSQSGHNTVSWYQQALGQGPQFIFQYYREEENGRGNFPPRFSGLQFPNYSSELNVNALELDDSALYLCASSLAMSRANTGELFFGEGSRLTVL.

Note on this clone: Germline is not matched at one junction end, which may reflect a read error. The chain couples TRBV7-7 to TRBJ2-1; 9 bases align to TRBD2. This CDR3 region has 17 residues. CDR1 SSHAT and CDR2 FNYEAQ come from the germline V gene (reference sequence). CDR3 in amino acids: CASSLGPAGGLYNEQFF. CDR3 DNA: TGTGCTAGCAGCTTAGGGCCAGCGGGGGGACTCTACAATGAGCAGTTCTTC.

The CDR3 loop reads CASSLAPPEETQYF. For the CDR3, the DNA is TGTGCCAGCAGCTTGGCCCCACCAGAAGAGACCCAGTACTTC. The chain employs TRBV5-6 and TRBJ2-5, with D unclear. Trimming pared 0 bases from V and 3 bases from J, leaving 9 bases between. The CDR3 spans 14 residues. The germline V gene encodes CDR1 SGHDT and CDR2 YYEEEE.

The chain uses TRBV30 and TRBJ2-5; no reliable D call. V gave up 6 bases and J gave up 7 bases, with 12 bases separating them. The CDR3 length is 11 residues. Germline V lookup: CDR1 GTSNPN, CDR2 SVGIG (reference sequence). The CDR3 DNA reads TGTGCCTGTTACAACAGTGGGACCCAGTACTTC. It is translated as CACYNSGTQYF. Together with reference TRBV30 and TRBJ2-5, the CDR3 gives the full variable domain: SQTIHQWPATLVQPVGSPLSLECTVEGTSNPNLYWYRQAAGRGLQLLFYSVGIGQISSEVPQNLSASRPQDRQFILSSKKLLLSDSGFYLCACYNSGTQYFGPGTRLLVL.

The chain employs TRBV5-6 and TRBJ2-3; D is perhaps TRBD2 (5 bases). Germline-derived CDR1 and CDR2 are SGHDT and YYEEEE. The V gene lost 4 bases and the J gene lost 1 base, with 13 bases spanning the gap. This CDR3 contains 15 residues. The DNA of the CDR3 is TGTGCCAGCAGCCCTTCCGGAGGACGCACAGATACGCAGTATTTT. Protein sequence: CASSPSGGRTDTQYF.

The CDR3 is CAWSVVNGTGDTDSLSYLTYEQYF. CDR3 DNA: TGTGCCTGGAGTGTCGTAAACGGGACAGGGGATACGGATAGTCTATCTTATTTAACCTACGAGCAGTACTTC. The rearrangement joins TRBV30 to TRBJ2-7; 10 nucleotides line up with TRBD1. V dropped 0 bases and J dropped 2; count of bases not matched to a gene: 31. Germline V gives CDR1 GTSNPN, CDR2 SVGIG (reference sequence). CDR3 length: 24 amino acids.

The CDR3 region is CASSLGISYNSPLHF. The DNA for the CDR3 is TGTGCCAGCAGTTTAGGGATTTCCTATAATTCACCCCTCCACTTT. The chain uses TRBV27 and TRBJ1-6; no reliable D call. The CDR3 contains 15 residues. The V and J ends lost 2 bases and 1 base respectively, with 6 bases between them. CDR1 and CDR2 from the germline V gene are MNHEY and SMNVEV (reference sequence).

The rearrangement links TRBV6-5 to TRBJ2-7; weak D call: TRBD1 (6 bases). Germline V gene lookup returns CDR1 MNHEY and CDR2 SVGAGI. CDR3 length equals 13 residues. Trimming left V 6 bases short and J 2 bases short, with 11 bases between. The CDR3 coding sequence is TGTGCCAGCAGCCTCGGACAGACCTACGAGCAGTACTTC. Its translation is CASSLGQTYEQYF.

This chain uses TRBV4-1 with TRBJ2-3; D is undetermined. The CDR3 has 15 amino acids. Germline CDR1 and CDR2: MGHRA and YSYEKL. The V and J ends lost 1 base and 0 bases respectively, with 8 bases between them. CDR3 DNA sequence: TGCGCCAGCAGCCAAGGGTACCCAAGCACAGATACGCAGTATTTT. Translated: CASSQGYPSTDTQYF.

In this sample, this clone turned up a few times. The rearrangement links TRBV27 to TRBJ1-6; 7 bases are a match to TRBD1. CDR3 length: 14 amino acids. The trim removed 6 bases at V and 7 bases at J, leaving 6 bases unmatched. Germline V gene data show CDR1 as MNHEY and CDR2 as SMNVEV (reference sequence). The CDR3 reads CASSGGQENSPLHF. CDR3 nucleotide sequence: TGTGCCAGCAGCGGTGGACAGGAGAATTCACCCCTCCACTTT.

The chain uses TRBV11-1 and TRBJ2-7; TRBD1 matches at 7 bases. With V trimmed by 0 bases and J by 3 bases, 5 bases remained unmatched. Germline CDR1 and CDR2: SGHAT and FQDESV (reference sequence). The length of the CDR3 is 15 residues. CDR3 protein: CASSLAGTADYEQYF. The CDR3 nucleotides are TGTGCCAGCAGCTTAGCCGGGACAGCGGACTACGAGCAGTACTTC.

Turning to this clone: At one boundary the junction diverges from the germline segment, which might be a read error. The chain couples TRBV19 to TRBJ1-1, with TRBD1 matching 9 bases. From germline, CDR1 is LNHDA and CDR2 SQIVND (reference sequence). The CDR3 length is 15 residues. CDR3 region: CASNPGDRENTETFF. The CDR3 bases are TGTGCCAGTAACCCGGGGGACAGGGAGAACACTGAAACTTTCTTT.

The chain is built from TRBV4-1 and TRBJ2-5; 8 nucleotides agree with TRBD1. The CDR3 sequence is 15 residues long. The germline V gene encodes CDR1 MGHRA and CDR2 YSYEKL. V trimming: 10 bases; J trimming: 2 bases; junction bases outside the gene matches: 12. The CDR3 is CATSPGQGLQETQYF. Here the CDR3 DNA reads TGCGCCACCTCTCCCGGACAGGGTTTACAAGAGACCCAGTACTTC.

The CDR3 DNA is TGTGCCAGCAGCGCCGCCTTGGGGGAGAGGGGAGATACGCAGTATTTT. Translated: CASSAALGERGDTQYF. The J gene is TRBJ2-3, the V gene TRBV9; TRBD1 or TRBD2 may be the D gene (5 bases each). Germline CDR1 and CDR2: SGDLS and YYNGEE. CDR3 length: 16 amino acids. V shed 3 bases and J shed 5 bases, with 19 bases lying between them.

This chain joins TRBV14 and TRBJ2-1, with 12 bases identical to TRBD2. V dropped 2 bases and J dropped 10; count of bases not matched to a gene: 6. The germline gives CDR1 SGHDN, CDR2 FVKESK. The length of the CDR3 is 15 residues. CDR3 DNA: TGTGCCAGCAGCCAAAGACTAGCGGGAGTACAGGAGCAGTTCTTC. Its protein is CASSQRLAGVQEQFF.

The chain couples TRBV4-2 to TRBJ2-5; 7 bases are shared with TRBD2. CDR1 and CDR2 (germline): LGHNA, YNFKEQ. The V and J ends lost 0 bases and 5 bases, in that order; junction bases with no gene match: 12. There are 17 residues in the CDR3. The CDR3 sequence is CASSQEESSGIGETQYF. The CDR3 region has the DNA TGTGCCAGCAGCCAAGAGGAGAGCAGCGGGATAGGGGAGACCCAGTACTTC.

This chain uses TRBV7-9 with TRBJ2-2; D is ambiguous. Germline CDR1 reads SEHNR; CDR2 reads FQNEAQ (reference sequence). This CDR3 region has 14 residues. Trimming took off 5 bases at V and 3 bases at J, with 10 bases between the two ends. CDR3 nucleotide sequence: TGTGCCAGCAGCCCCCCGATGGACACCGGGGAGCTGTTTTTT. This gives the protein CASSPPMDTGELFF.

V and J are TRBV15 and TRBJ2-1, with D perhaps TRBD1 (5 bases). Trimming cost V 6 bases and J 3 bases, with 18 bases left between them. The CDR3 spans 16 residues. Germline assignment: CDR1 LNHNV and CDR2 YYDKDF (reference sequence). The CDR3 region is CATRNQDLGVYNEQFF. The CDR3, as DNA: TGTGCCACCAGGAACCAAGATTTAGGGGTCTACAATGAGCAGTTCTTC.

J is TRBJ2-7 and V is TRBV2, with TRBD1 matching 9 bases. V trimming: 7 bases; J trimming: 3 bases; junction bases outside the gene matches: 13. The germline V gene has CDR1 SNHLY and CDR2 FYNNEI. This CDR3 region has 16 residues. The CDR3 DNA sequence: TGTGCCAGCAAGGAACAGGGGGCGGTCTTCCGCTACGAGCAGTACTTC. As protein: CASKEQGAVFRYEQYF.

The rearrangement uses TRBV4-1 and TRBJ1-5, with TRBD1 matching over 7 bases. From germline, CDR1 is MGHRA and CDR2 YSYEKL. The CDR3 has 15 residues. The junction had 5 bases not matched to a gene; V was cut back by 3 bases and J by 3 bases. CDR3 in DNA: TGCGCCAGCAGCCAGAACAGGGGTTTCAATCAGCCCCAGCATTTT. It codes for CASSQNRGFNQPQHF.